The 15 T cell receptor beta chains listed next were all sequenced from one sample in a study of blood T cell repertoires in COVID-19. Data came from immunoSEQ multiplex PCR; TCRdb stores just in-frame clones and leaves some out. The table includes about 120,000 clones, about 78% detected once. The source material was peripheral blood. Receptor source: a man aged 65 to 79 with acute or convalescent COVID-19.

The chain carries TRBV5-8 and TRBJ1-2; 7 bases line up with TRBD1. The junction had 3 bases not matched to a gene; V was cut back by 3 bases and J by 4 bases. CDR1 and CDR2 from the germline V gene are SGHTS and YDEGEE. This CDR3 is built from 13 residues. DNA for the CDR3: TGTGCCAGCAGCTCGACAGGGCCCTATGGCTACACCTTC. Protein product: CASSSTGPYGYTF.

Written as DNA, the CDR3 is TGTGCCAGCAGCTCTGGGGCGGGGGCCTGGGGGCAGTTCTTC. It encodes CASSSGAGAWGQFF. The chain uses TRBV7-3 and TRBJ2-1; D possibly corresponds to TRBD2 (7 bases). This CDR3 region has 14 residues. The V gene's germline CDR1 is SGHTA and CDR2 FQGTGA. V shed 4 bases and J shed 12 bases, with 19 bases lying between them.

The chain joins TRBV7-2 to TRBJ1-2; D gene ambiguous. Trimming shortened V by 3 bases and J by 0 bases, and 11 bases separated the two germline ends. The CDR3 has 15 amino acids. Germline V gives CDR1 SGHTA, CDR2 FQGNSA. CDR3 bases: TGTGCCAGCAGCTTCCCCGGACTCCCTAACTATGGCTACACCTTC. It is translated as CASSFPGLPNYGYTF.

This clone has only a few counts. This rearrangement joins TRBV6-4 to TRBJ1-2, with TRBD1 as a possible D gene (5 bases). The CDR3 consists of 15 residues. The ends were cut back, 0 bases at V and 8 bases at J, with 16 bases in the middle. From germline, CDR1 is MRHNA and CDR2 SNTAGT. CDR3 in amino acids: CASSDSDRGGRGYTF. CDR3 nucleotides: TGTGCCAGCAGTGACTCGGACCGGGGGGGAAGGGGCTACACCTTC.

V gene TRBV10-3 combines with J gene TRBJ1-2; a weak D match, TRBD1 (5 bases). The CDR3 totals 19 residues. Germline values: CDR1 ENHRY, CDR2 SYGVKD. Trimming left V 0 bases short and J 7 bases short, with 27 bases between. The CDR3 DNA reads as TGTGCCATCAGTGAGTCGGTTCTCGTCAGGGTAGCCCGCCTTGCTGGCTACACCTTC. Translating it yields CAISESVLVRVARLAGYTF.

The genes are TRBV7-8 and TRBJ1-1; 9 bases line up with TRBD1. The CDR3 length is 13 residues. V shed 5 bases and J 4 bases; nucleotides not matched to a gene: 2. Germline V gene data show CDR1 as SGHVS and CDR2 as FQNEAQ. CDR3 in amino acids: CASSGQGSTEAFF. CDR3 DNA: TGTGCCAGCAGCGGACAGGGGAGCACTGAAGCTTTCTTT.

V usage is TRBV5-6 and J usage is TRBJ1-5; D is unresolved. In germline, CDR1 is SGHDT, CDR2 YYEEEE. Between the trimmed V and J ends, which lost 2 bases and 4 bases, there was a span of 10 bases. The CDR3 consists of 14 residues. CDR3 sequence (DNA): TGTGCCAGCAGCTTAGGGAGCTCTAATCAGCCCCAGCATTTT. Protein sequence: CASSLGSSNQPQHF.

The chain links TRBV7-9 to TRBJ2-1, with TRBD1 identical over 9 bases. The ends lost 5 bases at V and 6 bases at J; junction bases unmatched: 8. The CDR3 loop spans 15 amino acids. Germline V gives CDR1 SEHNR, CDR2 FQNEAQ (reference sequence). The CDR3 spells CASSAWTGDGNEQFF. DNA for the CDR3: TGTGCCAGCAGCGCATGGACAGGGGATGGCAATGAGCAGTTCTTC. Based on the CDR3 plus reference TRBV7-9 and TRBJ2-1, the full variable domain is DTGVSQNPRHKITKRGQNVTFRCDPISEHNRLYWYRQTLGQGPEFLTYFQNEAQLEKSRLLSDRFSAERPKGSFSTLEIQRTEQGDSAMYLCASSAWTGDGNEQFFGPGTRLTVL.

This chain links TRBV7-2 with TRBJ2-7; D perhaps matches TRBD2 (6 bases). V dropped 4 bases and J dropped 7 bases, with 17 bases sitting between them. The CDR3 has 14 residues. Germline CDR1 SGHTA, CDR2 FQGNSA. As DNA, the CDR3 is TGTGCCAGCAGCTCGTGGGACTCGAGAAGGGAGCAGTACTTC. Its protein product is CASSSWDSRREQYF.

This chain uses TRBV9 with TRBJ2-1, with D possibly matching TRBD1 (5 bases). The CDR3 has 15 amino acids. Trimming removed 4 bases at V and 2 bases at J, with 13 bases between. The germline V gene has CDR1 SGDLS and CDR2 YYNGEE. The CDR3 loop reads CASSPTGRAYNEQFF. In DNA, the CDR3 is TGTGCCAGCAGCCCAACGGGCAGGGCCTACAATGAGCAGTTCTTC.

The V call is TRBV4-3, the J call TRBJ1-6; 7 bases are a match to TRBD1. Germline V gene data show CDR1 as LGHNA and CDR2 as YSLEER. Germline trimming cut 0 bases from V and 6 bases from J; bases unmatched to any gene: 8. There are 17 residues in the CDR3. The CDR3 region is CASSQEQSGTVNSPLHF. Here the CDR3 DNA reads TGCGCCAGCAGCCAAGAGCAGTCCGGGACAGTTAATTCACCCCTCCACTTT.

This sequence joins TRBV30 and TRBJ2-7; D gene unclear. CDR3 length: 14 amino acids. The V gene lost 1 base and the J gene lost 4 bases, with 14 bases spanning the gap. Germline assignment: CDR1 GTSNPN and CDR2 SVGIG (reference sequence). CDR3 in DNA: TGTGCCTGGAGTGGGCCGGGTGGATCGTACGAGCAGTACTTC. This translates into CAWSGPGGSYEQYF.

The chain is built from TRBV7-8 and TRBJ2-1; TRBD1 agrees at 11 bases. With V trimmed by 5 bases and J by 0 bases, 3 bases remained unmatched. This CDR3 has 16 amino acids. Germline V gene sequence: CDR1 SGHVS, CDR2 FQNEAQ. DNA of the CDR3: TGTGCCAGCAGCCCCGGGACAGGGGGCTCCTACAATGAGCAGTTCTTC. Its translation: CASSPGTGGSYNEQFF.

This clone occurred once. The chain combines TRBV5-1 with TRBJ2-2; D not resolved. The CDR3 length is 14 residues. V shed 0 bases and J shed 1 base, with 4 bases lying between them. Looked up from germline, CDR1 is SGHRS and CDR2 is YFSETQ. The CDR3 here is CASSLDGNTGELFF. The CDR3 DNA reads TGCGCCAGCAGCTTGGACGGGAACACCGGGGAGCTGTTTTTT. The full variable domain, its missing parts supplied by reference TRBV5-1 and TRBJ2-2, is KAGVTQTPRYLIKTRGQQVTLSCSPISGHRSVSWYQQTPGQGLQFLFEYFSETQRNKGNFPGRFSGRQFSNSRSEMNVSTLELGDSALYLCASSLDGNTGELFFGEGSRLTVL.

The CDR3 DNA follows: TGTGCCAGCAGCGTCGACAGCCGGCAGACCCAGTACTTC. The encoded protein is CASSVDSRQTQYF. The V gene is TRBV9, the J gene TRBJ2-5; maybe TRBD1 (5 bases). Deletions cut 2 bases from V and 6 bases from J, with 11 bases between. There are 13 residues in the CDR3. CDR1 is SGDLS, CDR2 YYNGEE, per germline.